This T cell receptor (beta chain) was sequenced for a study of liver allograft versus peripheral blood T cells. For the study at large: Transplanted-liver T cell receptor repertoires were compared with recipients' peripheral blood repertoires.

A single record per CDR3 protein comes from TCRdb applying MiXCR to the reads. The sample consists of about 8,600 distinct CDR3 sequences, 16% of them appearing once. Deletions cut 2 bases from V and 2 bases from J, with 9 bases between. The germline V gene has CDR1 SEHNR and CDR2 FQNEAQ (reference sequence). The CDR3 runs to 14 residues. By sample fraction, this clonotype is medium-sized. The sequence derives from a human patient who had a liver transplant. Some T cells may be the graft donor's. This chain links TRBV7-9 with TRBJ1-2, with no clear D. The CDR3 region has the DNA TGTGCCAGCAGCTTATCCAGCCAGAACTATGGCTACACCTTC. It translates to CASSLSSQNYGYTF.